These T cell receptor beta chains were read from a single sample in a study of T cells after yellow fever vaccination. TCRdb reprocessed the 5' RACE reads via MiXCR and lists one record per CDR3 protein. The sample records approximately 550,000 distinct CDR3 sequences, under 25% being singletons. The sample in question was PBMCs, obtained 15 days after the yellow fever booster vaccination. All receptors derive from a man younger than 40 who received the YFV17D yellow fever vaccine. The CDR3 runs from the conserved cysteine through the conserved F or W. A D gene is named only where the DNA matches it firmly. Clone size is stated in some rows and not others, as once, few, many or a class when expanded.

D: NA; V: TRBV28; size: few; length: 16; J: TRBJ2-1; DNA: TGTGCCAGCAGCCTCGGGACACTTTTGCCTTACAATGAGCAGTTCTTC; CDR3: CASSLGTLLPYNEQFF
D: NA; V: TRBV7-6; size: NA; length: 14; J: TRBJ2-1; DNA: TGTGCCAGCAGCTTTGCGGGACCTTCAAATGAGCAGTTCTTC; CDR3: CASSFAGPSNEQFF
D: TRBD1; V: TRBV20-1; size: once; length: 16; J: TRBJ2-6; DNA: TGCTGTGCCACGGGACAGGGGAGCTCTGGGGCCAACGTCCTGACTTTC; CDR3: CCATGQGSSGANVLTF
D: TRBD2; V: TRBV6-2/TRBV6-3; size: NA; length: 16; J: TRBJ2-7; DNA: TGTGCCAGCAGTTACTCACCCTTCGGGAGGGCCTACGAGCAGTACTTC; CDR3: CASSYSPFGRAYEQYF
D: TRBD2; V: TRBV7-8; size: NA; length: 17; J: TRBJ2-3; DNA: TGTGCCAGCAGCTTAGCCCCCTTGGCGGGAGTTAAAGATACGCAGTATTTT; CDR3: CASSLAPLAGVKDTQYF
D: TRBD2; V: TRBV12-3/TRBV12-4; size: NA; length: 16; J: TRBJ2-1; DNA: TGTGCCAGCAGTTTCCCCGCTAGCGGAGCGTACAATGAGCAGTTCTTC; CDR3: CASSFPASGAYNEQFF
D: NA; V: TRBV20-1; size: few; length: 10; J: TRBJ2-1; DNA: TGCAGTGCTAGTTACAATGAGCAGTTCTTC; CDR3: CSASYNEQFF
D: NA; V: TRBV3-1; size: few; length: 15; J: TRBJ1-3; DNA: TGTGCCAGCAGCCAAGAATTTGGGTCCGGAAACACCATATATTTT; CDR3: CASSQEFGSGNTIYF
D: NA; V: TRBV14; size: NA; length: 17; J: TRBJ1-1; DNA: TGTGCCAGCAGCCAGTCGCCCGGCATCTCCATGAACACTGAAGCTTTCTTT; CDR3: CASSQSPGISMNTEAFF
D: NA; V: TRBV5-4; size: few; length: 16; J: TRBJ2-7; DNA: TGTGCCAGCAGCTCCGGCCAGGGCCGGCAGTCCAACGAGCAGTACTTC; CDR3: CASSSGQGRQSNEQYF
D: NA; V: TRBV12-3/TRBV12-4; size: few; length: 12; J: TRBJ2-1; DNA: TGTGCCAGCAGTTTAGCCCCGCTTGAGCAGTTCTTC; CDR3: CASSLAPLEQFF
D: NA; V: TRBV15; size: few; length: 16; J: TRBJ2-3; DNA: TGTGCCACCAGCAGGCGGACCCAACGAAGCACAGATACGCAGTATTTT; CDR3: CATSRRTQRSTDTQYF
D: TRBD2; V: TRBV20-1; size: many; length: 14; J: TRBJ2-3; DNA: TGCAGTGCCAGAGCGGGATCCGGCACAGATACGCAGTATTTT; CDR3: CSARAGSGTDTQYF
D: TRBD2; V: TRBV20-1; size: few; length: 15; J: TRBJ2-7; DNA: TGCAGTGCTAACCCCGGACTAGCGGATAACTACGAGCAGTACTTC; CDR3: CSANPGLADNYEQYF
D: NA; V: TRBV6-4; size: many; length: 15; J: TRBJ2-1; DNA: TGTGCCAGCGCTAGGGGAGGTCCGGATTACAATGAGCAGTTCTTC; CDR3: CASARGGPDYNEQFF
D: TRBD1; V: TRBV7-9; size: NA; length: 16; J: TRBJ2-3; DNA: TGTGCCAGCAGCTTATTACAGGGGAGACCTACAGATACGCAGTATTTT; CDR3: CASSLLQGRPTDTQYF
D: NA; V: TRBV28; size: NA; length: 13; J: TRBJ2-7; DNA: TGTGCCAGCAGTTTAAAACCCATCTACGAGCAGTACTTC; CDR3: CASSLKPIYEQYF
D: NA; V: TRBV5-1; size: NA; length: 15; J: TRBJ2-1; DNA: TGCGCCAGCAGCTTCACTAGCTTCCTCTACAATGAGCAGTTCTTC; CDR3: CASSFTSFLYNEQFF
D: NA; V: TRBV7-2; size: few; length: 14; J: TRBJ2-1; DNA: TGTGCCAGCAGCTTAGGGGATTCCGACAATGAGCAGTTCTTC; CDR3: CASSLGDSDNEQFF
D: NA; V: TRBV5-1; size: many; length: 11; J: TRBJ2-7; DNA: TGCGCCAGCAGCTTGTATGGCGAGCAGTACTTC; CDR3: CASSLYGEQYF
D: NA; V: TRBV10-3; size: NA; length: 18; J: TRBJ2-5; DNA: TGTGCCATCAGTGATCTCTCCCGGGGCGGGGCGAACCAAGAGACCCAGTACTTC; CDR3: CAISDLSRGGANQETQYF
D: TRBD2; V: TRBV20-1; size: NA; length: 17; J: TRBJ2-3; DNA: TGCAGTGCTAGGTCCAGCGGGACCAGAACTAGCACAGATACGCAGTATTTT; CDR3: CSARSSGTRTSTDTQYF
D: TRBD2; V: TRBV5-1; size: NA; length: 16; J: TRBJ2-7; DNA: TGCGCCAGCAGCCCGGGACTAGCGGAGCATGGGTCCGAGCAGTACTTC; CDR3: CASSPGLAEHGSEQYF
D: TRBD2; V: TRBV5-1; size: few; length: 15; J: TRBJ2-3; DNA: TGCGCCAGCATGCTAAGGAGCGGGATGCTGGATACGCAGTATTTT; CDR3: CASMLRSGMLDTQYF
D: TRBD1; V: TRBV19; size: few; length: 16; J: TRBJ2-4; DNA: TGTGCCAGTAGTATAGGAGGGGGCGGATCCAAAAACATTCAGTACTTC; CDR3: CASSIGGGGSKNIQYF
D: NA; V: TRBV27; size: NA; length: 14; J: TRBJ2-7; DNA: TGTGCCAGCAGTTCCGCGGGGTTTTCCTACGAGCAGTACTTC; CDR3: CASSSAGFSYEQYF
D: NA; V: TRBV12-3/TRBV12-4; size: few; length: 15; J: TRBJ2-1; DNA: TGTGCCAGCAGTTTAGCCGGGACGGCCGAGAAGGAGCAGTTCTTC; CDR3: CASSLAGTAEKEQFF
D: TRBD2; V: TRBV4-3; size: few; length: 15; J: TRBJ2-3; DNA: TGCGCCAGCAGCCAAGAAGGAGCGGGAGAGTATACGCAGTATTTT; CDR3: CASSQEGAGEYTQYF
D: TRBD2; V: TRBV11-2; size: NA; length: 16; J: TRBJ2-5; DNA: TGTGCCAGCAGACGGGGACGCGGGAGCTTCGGAGAGACCCAGTACTTC; CDR3: CASRRGRGSFGETQYF
D: TRBD2; V: TRBV9; size: NA; length: 19; J: TRBJ2-1; DNA: TGTGCCAGCAGCGCGGGGACTAGCGGGACCGCCGAAGTCTACAATGAGCAGTTCTTC; CDR3: CASSAGTSGTAEVYNEQFF
D: NA; V: TRBV2; size: NA; length: 15; J: TRBJ1-4; DNA: TGTGCCAGCAGTGAAACCGGGGTGGGTAATGAAAAACTGTTTTTT; CDR3: CASSETGVGNEKLFF
D: NA; V: TRBV27; size: few; length: 12; J: TRBJ2-2; DNA: TGTGCCAGCAGTTTCCCATCCGGGGAGCTGTTTTTT; CDR3: CASSFPSGELFF
D: TRBD1; V: TRBV20-1; size: few; length: 17; J: TRBJ1-3; DNA: TGCAGTGCTAGAGAACGACAGGGGGTCCCCTCTGGAAACACCATATATTTT; CDR3: CSARERQGVPSGNTIYF
D: NA; V: TRBV3-1; size: few; length: 13; J: TRBJ1-2; DNA: TGTGCCAGCAGCCAGAGCCAGTACTATGGCTACACCTTC; CDR3: CASSQSQYYGYTF
D: NA; V: TRBV25-1; size: NA; length: 12; J: TRBJ1-2; DNA: TGTGCCAGCAGTAGCGTGGGCTATGGCTACACCTTC; CDR3: CASSSVGYGYTF
D: TRBD1; V: TRBV29-1; size: few; length: 14; J: TRBJ2-5; DNA: TGCAGCGTTTCTCCCCGGGACAGCAAAGAGACCCAGTACTTC; CDR3: CSVSPRDSKETQYF
D: TRBD1; V: TRBV4-2; size: few; length: 14; J: TRBJ1-5; DNA: TGTGCCAGCAGCCAAGCGACAGGGGGTCAGCCCCAGCATTTT; CDR3: CASSQATGGQPQHF
D: TRBD2; V: TRBV20-1; size: few; length: 16; J: TRBJ2-3; DNA: TGCAGTGCTAAAACTAGCGGGATACCTAGCACAGATACGCAGTATTTT; CDR3: CSAKTSGIPSTDTQYF
D: TRBD2; V: TRBV5-1; size: few; length: 16; J: TRBJ2-3; DNA: TGCGCCAGCGCGATGAGACTAGCGGGTCGCACAGATACGCAGTATTTT; CDR3: CASAMRLAGRTDTQYF
D: TRBD2; V: TRBV20-1; size: NA; length: 15; J: TRBJ2-7; DNA: TGCAGTGCTATAGGACTAGCGGGGAGCTCCTACGAGCAGTACTTC; CDR3: CSAIGLAGSSYEQYF
D: TRBD2; V: TRBV7-6; size: NA; length: 17; J: TRBJ2-5; DNA: TGTGCCAGCAGCTTAAGACTAGCGGGAGGGCCAGAAGAGACCCAGTACTTC; CDR3: CASSLRLAGGPEETQYF
D: NA; V: TRBV6-5; size: NA; length: 16; J: TRBJ2-5; DNA: TGTGCCAGCAGTTACACCCCCGGGACCCTGGAAGAGACCCAGTACTTC; CDR3: CASSYTPGTLEETQYF
D: TRBD1; V: TRBV6-2/TRBV6-3; size: few; length: 14; J: TRBJ1-1; DNA: TGTGCCAGCAGAATACATGGGACAGGCACTGAAGCTTTCTTT; CDR3: CASRIHGTGTEAFF
D: TRBD2; V: TRBV7-2; size: NA; length: 17; J: TRBJ2-5; DNA: TGTGCCAGCAGCTCCATCCCTCGGACTAGCGGGAGAGAGACCCAGTACTTC; CDR3: CASSSIPRTSGRETQYF
D: TRBD2; V: TRBV20-1; size: NA; length: 16; J: TRBJ2-5; DNA: TGCAGTGCTAGACCCCTGGGGCTAGCGGTCCAAGAGACCCAGTACTTC; CDR3: CSARPLGLAVQETQYF
D: TRBD1; V: TRBV2; size: few; length: 13; J: TRBJ2-7; DNA: TGTGCCAGCGAACAGGGGCGAGAGGACGAGCAGTACTTC; CDR3: CASEQGREDEQYF
D: NA; V: TRBV4-3; size: few; length: 16; J: TRBJ2-4; DNA: TGCGCCAGCAGCCAAGACTGGTATCTAGCCAAAAACATTCAGTACTTC; CDR3: CASSQDWYLAKNIQYF
D: NA; V: TRBV15; size: few; length: 15; J: TRBJ2-2; DNA: TGTGCCACCAGCAACGTATCTACCGGCACCGGGGAGCTGTTTTTT; CDR3: CATSNVSTGTGELFF
D: NA; V: TRBV14; size: NA; length: 13; J: TRBJ2-7; DNA: TGTGCCAGCAGCCAAGAGCCAAACTACGAGCAGTACTTC; CDR3: CASSQEPNYEQYF
D: NA; V: TRBV25-1; size: few; length: 13; J: TRBJ1-5; DNA: TGTGCCAGCAGTGAGGGCAGCAATCAGCCCCAGCATTTT; CDR3: CASSEGSNQPQHF
D: NA; V: TRBV19; size: few; length: 15; J: TRBJ2-7; DNA: TGTGCCAGTAGTATAACAGGAGGAATGTCTGTCGAGCAGTACTTC; CDR3: CASSITGGMSVEQYF
D: NA; V: TRBV5-1; size: few; length: 15; J: TRBJ2-1; DNA: TGCGCCAGCAGCTTGGAAGGGATTTCCTACAATGAGCAGTTCTTC; CDR3: CASSLEGISYNEQFF
D: NA; V: TRBV12-3/TRBV12-4; size: NA; length: 13; J: TRBJ1-2; DNA: TGTGCCAGCAGTTTCCTCAGGGAGGGTGGCTACACCTTC; CDR3: CASSFLREGGYTF
D: TRBD2; V: TRBV6-2/TRBV6-3; size: few; length: 18; J: TRBJ2-7; DNA: TGTGCCAGCAGTTGGCCTACGAAATGGCGGGAGAATTCTTACGAGCAGTACTTC; CDR3: CASSWPTKWRENSYEQYF
D: NA; V: TRBV5-8; size: few; length: 13; J: TRBJ2-7; DNA: TGTGCCAGCGAAAGGGACTTTTCCTACGAGCAGTACTTC; CDR3: CASERDFSYEQYF
D: NA; V: TRBV18; size: NA; length: 15; J: TRBJ2-7; DNA: TGTGCCAGCTCACCCTCGGAGGGGGGCTCGTACGAGCAGTACTTC; CDR3: CASSPSEGGSYEQYF